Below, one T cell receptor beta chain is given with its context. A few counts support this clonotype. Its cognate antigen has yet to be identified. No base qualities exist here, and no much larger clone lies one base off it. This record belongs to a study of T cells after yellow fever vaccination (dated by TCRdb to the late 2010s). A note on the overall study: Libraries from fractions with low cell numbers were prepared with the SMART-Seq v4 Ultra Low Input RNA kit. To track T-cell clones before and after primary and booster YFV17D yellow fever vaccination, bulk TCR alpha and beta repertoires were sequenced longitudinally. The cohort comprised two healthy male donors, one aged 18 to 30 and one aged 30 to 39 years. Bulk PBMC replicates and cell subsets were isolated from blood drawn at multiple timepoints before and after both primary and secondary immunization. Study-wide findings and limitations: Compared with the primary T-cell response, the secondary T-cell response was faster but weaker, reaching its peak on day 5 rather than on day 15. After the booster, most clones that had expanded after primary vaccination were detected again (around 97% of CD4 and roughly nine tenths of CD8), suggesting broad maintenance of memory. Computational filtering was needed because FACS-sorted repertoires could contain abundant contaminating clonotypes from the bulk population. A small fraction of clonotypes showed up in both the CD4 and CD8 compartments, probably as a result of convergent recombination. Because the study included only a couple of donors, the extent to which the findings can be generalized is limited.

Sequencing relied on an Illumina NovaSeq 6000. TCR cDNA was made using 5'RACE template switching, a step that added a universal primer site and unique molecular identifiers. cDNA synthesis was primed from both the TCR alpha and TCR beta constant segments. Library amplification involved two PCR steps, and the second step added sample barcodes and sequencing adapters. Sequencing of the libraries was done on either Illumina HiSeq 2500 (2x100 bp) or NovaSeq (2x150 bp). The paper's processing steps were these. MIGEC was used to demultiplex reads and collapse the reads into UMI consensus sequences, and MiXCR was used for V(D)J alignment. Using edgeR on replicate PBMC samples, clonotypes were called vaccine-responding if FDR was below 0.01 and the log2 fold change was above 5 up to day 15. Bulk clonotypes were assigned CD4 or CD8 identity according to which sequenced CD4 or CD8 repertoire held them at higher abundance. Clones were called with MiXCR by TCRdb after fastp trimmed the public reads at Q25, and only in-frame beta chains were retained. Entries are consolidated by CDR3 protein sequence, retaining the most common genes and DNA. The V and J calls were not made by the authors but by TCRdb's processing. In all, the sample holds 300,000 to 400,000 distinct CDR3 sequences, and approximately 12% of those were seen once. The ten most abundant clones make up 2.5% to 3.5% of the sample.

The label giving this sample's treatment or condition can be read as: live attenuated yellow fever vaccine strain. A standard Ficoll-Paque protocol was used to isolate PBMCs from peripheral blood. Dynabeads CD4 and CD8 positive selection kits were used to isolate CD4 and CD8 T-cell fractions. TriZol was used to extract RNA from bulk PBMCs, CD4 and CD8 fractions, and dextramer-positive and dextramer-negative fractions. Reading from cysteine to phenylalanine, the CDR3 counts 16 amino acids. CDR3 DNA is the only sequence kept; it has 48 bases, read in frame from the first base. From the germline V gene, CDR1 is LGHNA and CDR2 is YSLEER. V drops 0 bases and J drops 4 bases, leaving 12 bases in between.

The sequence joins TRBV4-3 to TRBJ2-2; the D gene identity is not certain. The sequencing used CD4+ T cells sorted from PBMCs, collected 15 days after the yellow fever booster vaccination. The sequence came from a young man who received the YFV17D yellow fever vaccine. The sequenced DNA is TGCGCCAGCAGCCAAGATGGTGTTCAACCCACCGGGGAGCTGTTTTTT. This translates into CASSQDGVQPTGELFF.